This T cell receptor (beta chain) was sequenced during a study of metastatic and nonmetastatic thyroid tumors (dated by TCRdb to the early 2020s). Background for the entire study: For patients with malignant and with benign thyroid disease, the researchers compared repertoires between peripheral blood samples and tumor or nodule tissue samples. On the study overall, not on this receptor specifically: TCR beta diversity was reported as significantly higher in malignant tumors than in benign nodules, in both blood and tumor samples.

This clone was counted many times. Its recognized antigen is unknown. Base qualities were left out, and no much larger clone turns up one base away. From the cysteine through the phenylalanine, the CDR3 covers 16 amino acids. The kept DNA is CDR3 alone, 48 bases in frame from the first base. CDR1 and CDR2 were assigned from the germline V gene as SGHTA and FQGTGA. V loses 2 bases at its end and J loses 4 bases; junction bases beyond the gene matches: 9. None of the patients had been given any treatment before thyroid surgery. Using T-cell receptor beta sequencing, the researchers looked back retrospectively at clinical samples from patients, gathered between about 2011 and 2019. Library prep was done by PCR. Sequencer: Illumina HiSeq 4000. High-throughput sequencing was used to profile the TCR beta-chain CDR3 region of every patient. For the original study's pipeline: CDR3 differences across clinicopathological groups were used to build a classifier for discriminating distant-metastatic papillary thyroid cancer patients. The Shannon index was used to assess repertoire diversity, and the Morisita-Horn index was used to assess tumor-blood repertoire similarity. TCRdb redid the processing of the public reads, applying fastp at Q25 and MiXCR, and retained in-frame beta chains. TCRdb, not the authors, supplied the V and J calls. The sample profile shows 26,000 or so clones; approximately 17% of them were found once. The ten largest clones represent about 4% of the sample.

Input material: blood. This clonotype was sampled from a female donor with papillary thyroid cancer or a benign thyroid nodule (not recorded which). Some clones in this sample may be carry-over from other donors' samples. Rearrangement joined TRBV7-3 to TRBJ2-5, with 8 bases aligning to TRBD1. The DNA sequence is TGTGCCAGCAGCTTACAGGGGGCGGGGATCGGAGAGACCCAGTACTTC. Translated, this gives CASSLQGAGIGETQYF.